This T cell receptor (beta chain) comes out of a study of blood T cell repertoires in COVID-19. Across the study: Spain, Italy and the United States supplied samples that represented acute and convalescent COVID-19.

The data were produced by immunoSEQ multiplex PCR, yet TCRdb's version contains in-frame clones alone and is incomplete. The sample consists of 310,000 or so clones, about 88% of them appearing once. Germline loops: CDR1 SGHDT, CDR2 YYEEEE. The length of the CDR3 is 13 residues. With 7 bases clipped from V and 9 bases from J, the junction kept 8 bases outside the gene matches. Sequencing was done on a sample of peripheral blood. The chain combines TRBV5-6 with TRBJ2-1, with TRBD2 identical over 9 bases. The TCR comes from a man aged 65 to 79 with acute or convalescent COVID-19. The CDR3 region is CASCSGSWGEQFF. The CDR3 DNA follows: TGTGCCAGCTGTAGCGGGAGTTGGGGTGAGCAGTTCTTC.